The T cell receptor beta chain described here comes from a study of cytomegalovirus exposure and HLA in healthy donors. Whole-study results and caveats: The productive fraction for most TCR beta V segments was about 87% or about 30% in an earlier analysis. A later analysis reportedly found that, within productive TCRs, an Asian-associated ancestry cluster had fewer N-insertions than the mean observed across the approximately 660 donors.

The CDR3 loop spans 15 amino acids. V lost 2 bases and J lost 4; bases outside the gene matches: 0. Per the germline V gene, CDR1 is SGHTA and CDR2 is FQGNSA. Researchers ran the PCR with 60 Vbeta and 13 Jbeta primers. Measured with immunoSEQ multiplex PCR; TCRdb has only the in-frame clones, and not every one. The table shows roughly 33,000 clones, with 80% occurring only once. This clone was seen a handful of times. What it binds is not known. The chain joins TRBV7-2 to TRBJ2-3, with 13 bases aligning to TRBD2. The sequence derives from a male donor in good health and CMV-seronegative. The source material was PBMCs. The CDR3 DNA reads TGTGCCAGCAGCTTAACTAGCGGGGGGGCAGATACGCAGTATTTT. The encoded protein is CASSLTSGGADTQYF.